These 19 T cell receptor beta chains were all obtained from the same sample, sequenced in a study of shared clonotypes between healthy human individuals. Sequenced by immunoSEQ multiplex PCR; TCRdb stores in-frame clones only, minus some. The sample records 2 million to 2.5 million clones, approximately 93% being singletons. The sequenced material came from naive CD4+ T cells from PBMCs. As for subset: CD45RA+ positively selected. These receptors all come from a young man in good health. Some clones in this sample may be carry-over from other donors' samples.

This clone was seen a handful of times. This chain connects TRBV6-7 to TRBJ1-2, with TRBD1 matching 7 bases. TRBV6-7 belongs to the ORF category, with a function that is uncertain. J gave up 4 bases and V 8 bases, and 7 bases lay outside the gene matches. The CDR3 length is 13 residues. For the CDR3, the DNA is TGTGCCAGCGGTCAGGGGGTTGGCTATGGCTACACCTTC. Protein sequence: CASGQGVGYGYTF.

The DNA for the CDR3 is TGCAGCGCTGACAGGGTTACAGATACGCAGTATTTT. This gives the protein CSADRVTDTQYF. V gene TRBV29-1 combines with J gene TRBJ2-3; 7 bases match TRBD1. Per the germline V gene, CDR1 is SQVTM and CDR2 is ANQGSEA. V was pared by 7 bases and J by 3 bases, with 4 bases of the junction left unmatched. CDR3 size: 12 residues.

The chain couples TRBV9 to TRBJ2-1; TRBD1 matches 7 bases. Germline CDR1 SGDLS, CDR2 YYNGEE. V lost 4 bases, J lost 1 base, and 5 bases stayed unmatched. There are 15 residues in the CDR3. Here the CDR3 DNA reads TGTGCCAGCAGCTCACAGGGGACATCCTACAATGAGCAGTTCTTC. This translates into CASSSQGTSYNEQFF.

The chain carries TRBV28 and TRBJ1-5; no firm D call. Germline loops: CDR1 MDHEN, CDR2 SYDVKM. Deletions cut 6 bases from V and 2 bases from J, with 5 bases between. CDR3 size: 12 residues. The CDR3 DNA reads TGTGCCAGCAGATTCCGCAATCAGCCCCAGCATTTT. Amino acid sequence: CASRFRNQPQHF. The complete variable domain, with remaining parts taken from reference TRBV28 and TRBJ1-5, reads DVKVTQSSRYLVKRTGEKVFLECVQDMDHENMFWYRQDPGLGLRLIYFSYDVKMKEKGDIPEGYSVSREKKERFSLILESASTNQTSMYLCASRFRNQPQHFGDGTRLSIL.

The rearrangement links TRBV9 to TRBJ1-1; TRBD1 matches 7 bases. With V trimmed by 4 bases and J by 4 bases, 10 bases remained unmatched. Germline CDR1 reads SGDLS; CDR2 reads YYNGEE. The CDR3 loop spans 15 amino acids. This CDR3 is CASSPQQGLGTEAFF. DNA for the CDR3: TGTGCCAGCAGCCCGCAACAGGGGCTGGGCACTGAAGCTTTCTTT.

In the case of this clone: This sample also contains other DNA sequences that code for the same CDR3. The CDR3 DNA is TGTGCCAGCAGCTTAGGGCTAGCGGGCTTACAAGAGACCCAGTACTTC. Its protein product is CASSLGLAGLQETQYF. This chain connects TRBV7-2 to TRBJ2-5; TRBD2 matches 8 bases. Germline assignment: CDR1 SGHTA and CDR2 FQGNSA. Trimming cost V 1 base and J 2 bases; bases outside gene matches: 6. The CDR3 extends over 16 amino acids.

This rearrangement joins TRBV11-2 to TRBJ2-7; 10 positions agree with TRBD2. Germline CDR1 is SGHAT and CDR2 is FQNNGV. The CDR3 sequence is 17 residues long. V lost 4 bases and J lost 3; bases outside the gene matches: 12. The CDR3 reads CASSSLGDSGRYYEQYF. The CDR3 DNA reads TGTGCCAGCAGCTCCCTGGGCGATAGCGGGAGGTACTACGAGCAGTACTTC.

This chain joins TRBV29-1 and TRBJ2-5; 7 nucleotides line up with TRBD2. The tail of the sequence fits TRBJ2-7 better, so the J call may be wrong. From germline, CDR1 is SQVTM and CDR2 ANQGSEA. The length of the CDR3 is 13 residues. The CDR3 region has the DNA TGCAGCGTTTCCGGGACTAACTCCTACGAGCAGTACTTC. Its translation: CSVSGTNSYEQYF.

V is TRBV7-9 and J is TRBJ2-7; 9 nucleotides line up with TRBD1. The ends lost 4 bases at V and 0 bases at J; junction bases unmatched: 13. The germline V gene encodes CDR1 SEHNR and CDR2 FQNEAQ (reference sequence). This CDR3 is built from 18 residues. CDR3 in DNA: TGTGCCAGCAGCTCACCGGGACAGGGAGTAATGGTCTCCTACGAGCAGTACTTC. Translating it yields CASSSPGQGVMVSYEQYF.

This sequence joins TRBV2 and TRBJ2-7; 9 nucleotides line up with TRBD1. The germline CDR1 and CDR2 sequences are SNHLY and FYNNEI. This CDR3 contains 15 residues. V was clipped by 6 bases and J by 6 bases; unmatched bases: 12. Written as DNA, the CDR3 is TGTGCCAGCAGGGCGCGACCGGGACAGGGTACCGAGCAGTACTTC. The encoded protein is CASRARPGQGTEQYF.

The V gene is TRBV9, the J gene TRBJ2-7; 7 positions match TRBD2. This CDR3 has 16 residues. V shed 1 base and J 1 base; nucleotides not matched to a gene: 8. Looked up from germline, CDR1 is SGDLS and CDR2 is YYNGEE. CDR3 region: CASSVSASSGSYEQYF. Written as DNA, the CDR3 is TGTGCCAGCAGCGTAAGTGCGTCTAGCGGATCCTACGAGCAGTACTTC.

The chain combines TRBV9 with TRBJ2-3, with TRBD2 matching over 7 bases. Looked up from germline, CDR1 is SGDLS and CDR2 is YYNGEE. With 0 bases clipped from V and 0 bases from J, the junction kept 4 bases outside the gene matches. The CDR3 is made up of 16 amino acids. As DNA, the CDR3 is TGTGCCAGCAGCGTAGGGACTAGGACTAGCACAGATACGCAGTATTTT. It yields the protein CASSVGTRTSTDTQYF.

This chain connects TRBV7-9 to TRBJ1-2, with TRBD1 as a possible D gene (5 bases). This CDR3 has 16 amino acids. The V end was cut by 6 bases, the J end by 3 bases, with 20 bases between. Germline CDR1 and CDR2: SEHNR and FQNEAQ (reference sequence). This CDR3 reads CASRYKGTKADYGYTF. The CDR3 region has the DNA TGTGCCAGCAGATATAAAGGGACGAAGGCAGACTATGGCTACACCTTC.

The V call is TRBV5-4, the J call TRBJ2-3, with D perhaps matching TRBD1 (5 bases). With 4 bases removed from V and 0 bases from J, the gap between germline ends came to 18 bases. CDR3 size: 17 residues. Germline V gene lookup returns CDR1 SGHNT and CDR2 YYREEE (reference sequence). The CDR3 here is CASSPSVGRGSTDTQYF. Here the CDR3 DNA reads TGTGCCAGCAGCCCCTCTGTGGGTAGGGGAAGCACAGATACGCAGTATTTT.

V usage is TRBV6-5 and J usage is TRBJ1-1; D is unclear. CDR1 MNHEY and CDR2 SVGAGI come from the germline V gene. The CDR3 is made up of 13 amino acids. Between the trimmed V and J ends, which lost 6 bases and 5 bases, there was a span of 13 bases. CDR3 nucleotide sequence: TGTGCCAGCAGGACCCCGCTCAGGACTGAAGCTTTCTTT. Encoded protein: CASRTPLRTEAFF.

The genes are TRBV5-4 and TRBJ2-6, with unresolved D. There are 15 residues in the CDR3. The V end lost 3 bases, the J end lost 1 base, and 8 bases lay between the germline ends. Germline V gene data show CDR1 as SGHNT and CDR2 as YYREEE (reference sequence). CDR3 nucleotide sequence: TGTGCCAGCAGCTACGCCCATTCTGGGGCCAACGTCCTGACTTTC. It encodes CASSYAHSGANVLTF. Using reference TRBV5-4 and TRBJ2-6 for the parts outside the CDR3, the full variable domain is ETGVTQSPTHLIKTRGQQVTLRCSSQSGHNTVSWYQQALGQGPQFIFQYYREEENGRGNFPPRFSGLQFPNYSSELNVNALELDDSALYLCASSYAHSGANVLTFGAGSRLTVL.

The CDR3 loop reads CASRKAEQYF. For the CDR3, the DNA is TGTGCCAGCAGAAAGGCCGAGCAGTACTTC. The rearrangement links TRBV6-1 to TRBJ2-7; D uncertain. V was pared by 6 bases and J by 6 bases, with 6 bases between. This CDR3 has 10 amino acids. Germline V gene lookup returns CDR1 MNHNS and CDR2 SASEGT.

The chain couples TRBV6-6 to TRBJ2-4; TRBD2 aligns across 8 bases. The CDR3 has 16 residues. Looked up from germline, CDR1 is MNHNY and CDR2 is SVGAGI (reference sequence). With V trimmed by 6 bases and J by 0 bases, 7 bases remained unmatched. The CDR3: CASSYGLAEAKNIQYF. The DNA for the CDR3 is TGTGCCAGCAGCTACGGACTAGCAGAAGCCAAAAACATTCAGTACTTC.

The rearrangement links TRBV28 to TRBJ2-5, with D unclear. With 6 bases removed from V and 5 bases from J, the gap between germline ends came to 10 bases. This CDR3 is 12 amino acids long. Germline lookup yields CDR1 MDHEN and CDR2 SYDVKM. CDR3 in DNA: TGTGCCAGCAGCCGAATACCTGAGACCCAGTACTTC. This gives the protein CASSRIPETQYF.